The 32 T cell receptor beta chains listed next were all sequenced from one sample in a study of beta chain features in type 1 diabetes (dated by TCRdb to the late 2010s). The research as a whole found: A moderate but significant shortening of TCRB CDR3 length was observed in type 1 diabetes patients in all four CD4+ subsets.

Receptors were amplified or captured by the immunoSEQ multiplex PCR assay. The entire amount of isolated RNA was reverse transcribed using the High Capacity cDNA Reverse Transcription Kit, so the sequenced TCRB transcripts were expressed ones. The table was pulled from immuneACCESS by TCRdb, which kept in-frame rearrangements only. Such tables lose some clones; where checked, under half of the loss comes from unresolved V genes, and the rest has no known cause. This sample gives about 340,000 clones in total; approximately 13% of them show up just once. The top ten hold around 0.016% of the sample. The antigens of these receptors remain unknown. The material sequenced was naive CD4+ T cells from blood. The sample's cell subset or site, from its label and the paper: true naive CD4+ T cells. Every receptor here comes from a woman aged 18-29 years with type 1 diabetes.

This chain joins TRBV7-9 and TRBJ2-3, with D perhaps TRBD2 (6 bases). Germline assignment: CDR1 SEHNR and CDR2 FQNEAQ (reference sequence). Trimming pared 7 bases from V and 0 bases from J, leaving 14 bases between. This CDR3 contains 15 residues. The CDR3: CASTTEGRSTDTQYF. DNA of the CDR3: TGTGCCAGCACCACCGAGGGGAGGAGCACAGATACGCAGTATTTT.

This clone appeared a few times. The chain links TRBV12-5 to TRBJ2-2; no firm D call. Looked up from germline, CDR1 is LGHNT and CDR2 is FRNRAP. With 7 bases removed from V and 4 bases from J, the gap between germline ends came to 7 bases. There are 12 residues in the CDR3. CDR3 nucleotide sequence: TGTGCTAGTGCGCTGAGCACCGGGGAGCTGTTTTTT. This translates into CASALSTGELFF.

The gene calls are TRBV27 and TRBJ1-5, with TRBD1 matching over 8 bases. The germline V gene has CDR1 MNHEY and CDR2 SMNVEV (reference sequence). After removal of 6 bases from V and 0 bases from J, the junction contained 7 bases not matched to a gene. The CDR3 sequence is 16 residues long. CDR3 in amino acids: CASRRTGKYSNQPQHF. CDR3 in DNA: TGTGCCAGCAGGCGGACAGGGAAATATAGCAATCAGCCCCAGCATTTT.

The rearrangement links TRBV30 to TRBJ1-5; 9 positions agree with TRBD1. CDR1 and CDR2 from the germline V gene are GTSNPN and SVGIG (reference sequence). After removal of 5 bases from V and 9 bases from J, the junction contained 14 bases not matched to a gene. This CDR3 is 15 amino acids long. In nucleotides, the CDR3 is TGTGCCTGGTCGTACCGGGACAGGGACCTAGGGCCCCAGCATTTT. Protein: CAWSYRDRDLGPQHF.

This clone was observed a handful of times. Written as DNA, the CDR3 is TGTGCCAGCAGTGACGCGTGGACAGCCGGCACTGAAGCTTTCTTT. Its protein product is CASSDAWTAGTEAFF. This sequence joins TRBV2 and TRBJ1-1; a weak D match, TRBD1 (6 bases). The CDR3 length is 15 residues. The V and J ends lost 3 bases and 4 bases respectively, with 15 bases between them. Germline CDR1 SNHLY, CDR2 FYNNEI.

The genes are TRBV6-5 and TRBJ2-7; TRBD1 matches 7 bases. The trim removed 6 bases at V and 4 bases at J, leaving 9 bases unmatched. Germline V lookup: CDR1 MNHEY, CDR2 SVGAGI. This CDR3 is 14 amino acids long. CDR3 loop: CASSLRRTGYEQYV. The CDR3 DNA reads TGTGCCAGCAGCCTAAGAAGGACAGGTTACGAGCAGTACGTC.

V and J are TRBV30 and TRBJ1-1, with a possible D match to TRBD1 (6 bases). Per the germline V gene, CDR1 is GTSNPN and CDR2 is SVGIG (reference sequence). V was shortened by 5 bases and J by 4 bases, with 14 bases between the two germline ends. CDR3 length: 13 residues. In nucleotides, the CDR3 is TGTGCCTGGCAGAACAGGGTGGGCACTGAAGCTTTCTTT. Translation gives CAWQNRVGTEAFF.

The chain recombines TRBV7-9 with TRBJ1-5; D unresolved. There are 14 residues in the CDR3. The germline V gene has CDR1 SEHNR and CDR2 FQNEAQ (reference sequence). V lost 5 bases and J lost 6, with 14 bases in between. The CDR3 region is CASSPVRERQPQHF. Written as DNA, the CDR3 is TGTGCCAGCAGCCCCGTGAGGGAACGTCAGCCCCAGCATTTT. The variable domain in full, completed from reference TRBV7-9 and TRBJ1-5, reads DTGVSQNPRHKITKRGQNVTFRCDPISEHNRLYWYRQTLGQGPEFLTYFQNEAQLEKSRLLSDRFSAERPKGSFSTLEIQRTEQGDSAMYLCASSPVRERQPQHFGDGTRLSIL.

The chain employs TRBV18 and TRBJ2-7; TRBD2 matches 7 bases. The CDR3 has 13 residues. Germline values: CDR1 KGHSH, CDR2 LQKENI. Trimming cost V 4 bases and J 2 bases; bases outside gene matches: 2. The CDR3 sequence is CASSQGGPYEQYF. In DNA, the CDR3 is TGTGCCAGCTCACAGGGAGGGCCCTACGAGCAGTACTTC.

This clone was seen a handful of times. J is TRBJ2-3 and V is TRBV11-2; possibly TRBD2 for D (5 bases). This CDR3 spans 15 amino acids. The germline V and J ends were trimmed by 2 bases and 0 bases, with 9 bases remaining between them. Germline V gives CDR1 SGHAT, CDR2 FQNNGV. The CDR3 reads CASSLLALSTDTQYF. CDR3 sequence (DNA): TGTGCCAGCAGCTTACTAGCCTTAAGCACAGATACGCAGTATTTT.

The V and J genes are TRBV19 and TRBJ1-2; D is ambiguous. The germline gives CDR1 LNHDA, CDR2 SQIVND (reference sequence). This CDR3 has 13 amino acids. Trimming took 5 bases from V and 0 from J, leaving 7 bases between them. The CDR3 bases are TGTGCCAGTAGTGACATCACTAACTATGGCTACACCTTC. Translation gives CASSDITNYGYTF.

The CDR3 DNA follows: TGTGCCAGCAGCGTTCGACTAGCGGGAAACACCGGGGAGCTGTTTTTT. Translating it yields CASSVRLAGNTGELFF. The chain has TRBV7-6 and TRBJ2-2; TRBD2 aligns across 11 bases. The germline V gene encodes CDR1 SGHVS and CDR2 FNYEAQ. The CDR3 is made up of 16 amino acids. Trimming cost V 5 bases and J 2 bases; bases outside gene matches: 4.

In this sample, this clone turned up a few times. This rearrangement joins TRBV14 to TRBJ2-1; 7 bases line up with TRBD2. CDR1 and CDR2 from the germline V gene are SGHDN and FVKESK. The junction had 12 bases not matched to a gene; V was cut back by 1 base and J by 9 bases. This CDR3 region has 16 residues. The CDR3 coding sequence is TGTGCCAGCAGCCAAGGATCGGGAGGAAATAAATTTGAGCAGTTCTTC. Its protein is CASSQGSGGNKFEQFF.

This clone was seen a few times. The chain carries TRBV7-9 and TRBJ1-5; D is ambiguous. V was shortened by 5 bases and J by 4 bases, with 12 bases between the two germline ends. CDR1 and CDR2 (germline): SEHNR, FQNEAQ (reference sequence). The CDR3 totals 14 residues. The CDR3 nucleotides are TGTGCCAGCAGCCCGGACTCATCTAATCAGCCCCAGCATTTT. Translating gives CASSPDSSNQPQHF.

The V call is TRBV5-1, the J call TRBJ1-1, with D possibly TRBD1 on 6 matching bases. V was shortened by 3 bases and J by 1 base, with 13 bases between the two germline ends. Germline values: CDR1 SGHRS, CDR2 YFSETQ. The CDR3 covers 15 residues. CDR3 residues: CASSSMDRSNTEAFF. CDR3 in DNA: TGCGCCAGCAGCTCTATGGACAGATCGAACACTGAAGCTTTCTTT.

The table lists this clone with a few counts. V usage is TRBV19 and J usage is TRBJ2-3; 7 bases align to TRBD2. This CDR3 comprises 17 residues. Trimming at V came to 4 bases and at J to 1 base, leaving 11 bases not matched to a gene. CDR1 and CDR2 from the germline V gene are LNHDA and SQIVND (reference sequence). The CDR3 spells CASSNPRGSLGTDTQYF. The CDR3 DNA reads TGTGCCAGTAGTAACCCGCGGGGGTCCCTTGGCACAGATACGCAGTATTTT.

This clone was seen a few times. The rearrangement uses TRBV2 and TRBJ1-2, with D possibly TRBD1 on 5 matching bases. This CDR3 spans 13 amino acids. V lost 1 base and J lost 8, with 11 bases in between. Germline CDR1 and CDR2: SNHLY and FYNNEI. The CDR3 region has the DNA TGTGCCAGCAGTGAAGAGTTTTGGGGCGGCTACACCTTC. It translates to CASSEEFWGGYTF.

This clone has a count of ten or more. CDR3 sequence reads: CAWTPRTGELFF. DNA of the CDR3: TGTGCCTGGACCCCGAGGACCGGGGAGCTGTTTTTT. The chain is built from TRBV30 and TRBJ2-2; D is unresolved. CDR1 is GTSNPN and CDR2 is SVGIG in the germline V gene (reference sequence). The CDR3 length is 12 residues. V was shortened by 4 bases and J by 5 bases, with 8 bases between the two germline ends.

Notes on this clone: Other DNA sequences in the sample encode the same CDR3. The chain is built from TRBV28 and TRBJ1-5, with D possibly TRBD1 on 5 matching bases. Germline lookup yields CDR1 MDHEN and CDR2 SYDVKM. The CDR3 sequence is 12 residues long. V lost 6 bases and J lost 6, with 9 bases in between. CDR3 in amino acids: CASSLGLQPQHF. Here the CDR3 DNA reads TGTGCCAGCAGCCTGGGACTTCAGCCCCAGCATTTT.

The J gene is TRBJ2-7, the V gene TRBV30; TRBD1 matches 11 bases. Germline assignment: CDR1 GTSNPN and CDR2 SVGIG (reference sequence). The CDR3 has 15 amino acids. Trimming cost V 1 base and J 7 bases; bases outside gene matches: 9. CDR3 nucleotides: TGTGCCTGGAGTGAGGGACAGGGGGTAGTGGAAGAGCAGTACTTC. Amino acids: CAWSEGQGVVEEQYF.

The chain uses TRBV5-1 and TRBJ2-3; D might be TRBD2 (6 bases). Per the germline V gene, CDR1 is SGHRS and CDR2 is YFSETQ. The CDR3 runs to 18 residues. V lost 1 base and J 0 bases, leaving 18 bases between the germline ends. The CDR3 nucleotides read TGCGCCAGCAGCTTGAACCCCGGGACTTCAACTAGCACAGATACGCAGTATTTT. Translation gives CASSLNPGTSTSTDTQYF.

The chain has TRBV5-1 and TRBJ2-7, with D hard to call. This CDR3 region has 12 residues. Germline CDR1 SGHRS, CDR2 YFSETQ. Trimming stripped 0 bases from V and 5 bases from J, with 6 bases between. CDR3 sequence reads: CASSLGGDEQYF. CDR3 DNA: TGCGCCAGCAGCTTGGGAGGAGACGAGCAGTACTTC.

This clone was seen a few times. The rearrangement uses TRBV30 and TRBJ1-5; TRBD1 is a possible D gene (6 bases). The CDR3 consists of 15 residues. From germline, CDR1 is GTSNPN and CDR2 SVGIG (reference sequence). V was cut by 5 bases and J by 0 bases, with 14 bases left in between. The CDR3 DNA reads TGTGCCTGGGATACCGGGACACTTAGCAATCAGCCCCAGCATTTT. It yields the protein CAWDTGTLSNQPQHF.

The chain combines TRBV4-1 with TRBJ2-2; D is unresolved. Trimming left V 6 bases short and J 5 bases short, with 13 bases between. Germline V CDR1 and CDR2: MGHRA, YSYEKL. The CDR3 runs 14 residues. The CDR3 protein is CASRPTYVTGELFF. CDR3 DNA sequence: TGCGCCAGCAGACCAACCTACGTGACCGGGGAGCTGTTTTTT.

This clone came up a few times. The sample holds other DNA sequences that translate to the same CDR3. The J gene is TRBJ2-1, the V gene TRBV19, with TRBD2 as a possible D gene (6 bases). This CDR3 has 14 residues. V lost 3 bases and J lost 0, with 6 bases in between. Germline-derived CDR1 and CDR2 are LNHDA and SQIVND (reference sequence). The CDR3 DNA reads TGTGCCAGTAGTATCGGGAGCTCCTACAATGAGCAGTTCTTC. This gives the protein CASSIGSSYNEQFF.

The chain uses TRBV7-3 and TRBJ1-1; 8 nucleotides match TRBD1. Germline values: CDR1 SGHTA, CDR2 FQGTGA. With 1 base clipped from V and 0 bases from J, the junction kept 7 bases outside the gene matches. This CDR3 comprises 17 residues. The chain's CDR3 is CASSLNDRGWMNTEAFF. The CDR3 DNA reads as TGTGCCAGCAGCTTAAACGACAGGGGATGGATGAACACTGAAGCTTTCTTT.

This chain uses TRBV28 with TRBJ2-1, with D hard to call. Germline CDR1 reads MDHEN; CDR2 reads SYDVKM. V shed 2 bases and J shed 3 bases, with 8 bases lying between them. CDR3 length: 14 residues. CDR3 sequence reads: CASSLAVLYNEQFF. In nucleotides, the CDR3 is TGTGCCAGCAGTTTAGCGGTCCTCTACAATGAGCAGTTCTTC.

CDR3 bases: TGTGCCAGCAACCCCGGGACAGGCCTAAACATTCAGTACTTC. Residues: CASNPGTGLNIQYF. The V call is TRBV6-5, the J call TRBJ2-4; 8 bases match TRBD1. The CDR3 is 14 amino acids. Germline V CDR1 and CDR2: MNHEY, SVGAGI. Germline trimming cut 7 bases from V and 6 bases from J; bases unmatched to any gene: 8.

V is TRBV6-5 and J is TRBJ2-1, with 9 bases matching TRBD1. CDR3 length: 14 residues. Germline lookup yields CDR1 MNHEY and CDR2 SVGAGI. V dropped 8 bases and J dropped 9; count of bases not matched to a gene: 11. The CDR3 region has the DNA TGTGCCAGCCGTCCGGGACAGGGATGGGGTGAGCAGTTCTTC. Translating it yields CASRPGQGWGEQFF.

V is TRBV7-2 and J is TRBJ2-7; TRBD2 matches at 15 bases. The trim removed 4 bases at V and 4 bases at J, leaving 2 bases unmatched. The germline CDR1 and CDR2 sequences are SGHTA and FQGNSA. The CDR3 sequence is 15 residues long. CDR3 DNA sequence: TGTGCCAGCAGCTGGGGACTAGCGGGAGGTTACGAGCAGTACTTC. Its protein is CASSWGLAGGYEQYF.

The chain employs TRBV10-3 and TRBJ2-7, with 7 bases that match TRBD2. Germline trimming cut 4 bases from V and 4 bases from J; bases unmatched to any gene: 10. The CDR3 is 15 residues long. Germline assignment: CDR1 ENHRY and CDR2 SYGVKD. CDR3 in DNA: TGTGCCATCAGTGCGGGCGGGAGAAAGTCTTACGAGCAGTACTTC. It encodes CAISAGGRKSYEQYF.

This clone was counted a few times. The J gene is TRBJ2-7, the V gene TRBV6-5; D is possibly TRBD1 (5 bases). The CDR3 consists of 14 residues. Trimming left V 6 bases short and J 3 bases short, with 15 bases between. Looked up from germline, CDR1 is MNHEY and CDR2 is SVGAGI. The CDR3 coding sequence is TGTGCCAGCAGCTCTTCCATTGACAGCTACGAGCAGTACGTC. This translates into CASSSSIDSYEQYV.